One T cell receptor (beta chain) is described in this entry. No antigen is known for it. The data stem from a study of identical twins. Study results and caveats: The models systematically underestimated how much out-of-frame TCR alpha was shared in monozygotic twins.

TCRdb re-called the 5' RACE reads with MiXCR, one entry per CDR3 protein. The table lists approximately 1.8 million distinct CDR3 sequences, less than 35% of them singletons, with over 0.25% in the top ten. The germline V gene has CDR1 SGDLS and CDR2 YYNGEE. The CDR3 extends over 14 amino acids. This sequence was found in a newborn girl in good health. Material: cord blood. This chain connects TRBV9 to TRBJ2-5, with D maybe TRBD2 (6 bases). Gene TRBJ2-7 matches the end of the DNA better, so the J call may be wrong. CDR3: CASSAQDYTYEQYF. The CDR3 region has the DNA TGTGCCAGCAGCGCACAGGACTACACCTACGAGCAGTACTTC.